This TCR beta chain comes out of a study of blood T cell repertoires in COVID-19. Looking at the study overall: Sources were T cells, B-cell-depleted T cells, or PBMCs; the material itself was cDNA or gDNA.

Original methodology: Estimation of nucleated cell counts was performed using reference gene primer amplification. The assay was immunoSEQ multiplex PCR, and TCRdb's table has in-frame clones only and misses some. D and trimming come from the DNA, and the V and J calls and clone size come from that table. Of about 290,000 clones in the sample, over 85% are singletons; the top ten hold 11%. Enrollment of patients from Seattle took place during active infection, with longitudinal follow-up. CDR1 is SEHNR and CDR2 is FQNEAQ in the germline V gene (reference sequence). The CDR3 has 16 amino acids. Between the trimmed V and J ends, which lost 0 bases and 4 bases, there was a span of 10 bases.

The receptor comes from a woman aged 25 to 45 with COVID-19, enrolled during active disease. V usage is TRBV7-9 and J usage is TRBJ1-6; no firm D call. The sample was peripheral blood. CDR3 nucleotides: TGTGCCAGCAGCTTAGCATGGGCCCTTTATAATTCACCCCTCCACTTT. It specifies CASSLAWALYNSPLHF.